Below, 14 T cell receptor beta chains from the same sample are listed, as sequenced in a study of identical twins. TCRdb fed the 5' RACE reads into MiXCR, producing one record per CDR3 protein. The sample has about 730,000 distinct CDR3 sequences, about 20% seen once. The sample also formed part of further work on T cells expressing NK-cell markers.

What was sequenced was PBMCs. The receptors come from a woman under 30 in good health.

The table lists this clonotype with a few counts. The rearrangement joins TRBV5-1 to TRBJ1-1, with D perhaps TRBD1 (5 bases). The germline V gene encodes CDR1 SGHRS and CDR2 YFSETQ. The CDR3 has 15 residues. The germline V and J ends were trimmed by 0 bases and 4 bases, with 13 bases remaining between them. CDR3 DNA sequence: TGCGCCAGCAGCTTGGCAGGGTTTGTAGGCACTGAAGCTTTCTTT. It yields the protein CASSLAGFVGTEAFF.

CDR3 sequence (DNA): TGCAGTGCTAGACAAGCGGGACCTCTCGCCGAGCAGTACTTC. Translated: CSARQAGPLAEQYF. This sequence joins TRBV20-1 and TRBJ2-7; TRBD2 agrees at 7 bases. The J segment lost 6 bases and the V segment lost 2 bases, leaving 10 bases of the junction unmatched. CDR1 and CDR2 from the germline V gene are DFQATT and SNEGSKA (reference sequence). This CDR3 is 14 amino acids long.

The chain joins TRBV14 to TRBJ2-1; 7 bases agree with TRBD2. The length of the CDR3 is 16 residues. V lost 0 bases to trimming and J lost 4 bases; unmatched junction nucleotides: 6. Per the germline V gene, CDR1 is SGHDN and CDR2 is FVKESK. The CDR3 nucleotides read TGTGCCAGCAGCCAAGATCCCGGGGGGAAGTACAATGAGCAGTTCTTC. This gives the protein CASSQDPGGKYNEQFF.

In this sample, this clonotype turned up many times. V usage is TRBV29-1 and J usage is TRBJ1-2, with 9 bases fitting TRBD1. The CDR3 sequence is 13 residues long. The V gene end was trimmed by 8 bases and the J gene end by 4 bases; junction bases not matched to a gene: 8. Per the germline V gene, CDR1 is SQVTM and CDR2 is ANQGSEA. The CDR3 DNA follows: TGCAGCATACACAGGGGGCCTAGCTATGGCTACACCTTC. This encodes CSIHRGPSYGYTF.

The chain has TRBV7-7 and TRBJ2-1; D not certain. The CDR3 sequence is 14 residues long. The V gene's germline CDR1 is SSHAT and CDR2 FNYEAQ (reference sequence). Trimming shortened V by 0 bases and J by 7 bases, and 10 bases separated the two germline ends. In DNA form, the CDR3 reads TGTGCCAGCAGCTTAGCGCCTCTGGGGAATGAGCAGTTCTTC. Residues: CASSLAPLGNEQFF.

This clonotype has only a few counts. The chain employs TRBV12-3 or TRBV12-4 and TRBJ1-1; D unresolved. The CDR3 totals 14 residues. V was cut by 8 bases and J by 0 bases, with 13 bases left in between. Written as DNA, the CDR3 is TGTGCCAGCCTCGGTTGGGGTTTGAACACTGAAGCTTTCTTT. The encoded protein is CASLGWGLNTEAFF.

The CDR3 DNA reads TGCAGTGCTGCCCGACAGGGTGCGGGCGCTGAAGCTTTCTTT. The encoded protein is CSAARQGAGAEAFF. The chain uses TRBV20-1 and TRBJ1-1; 7 nucleotides line up with TRBD1. Germline trimming cut 5 bases from V and 6 bases from J; bases unmatched to any gene: 12. The CDR3 runs to 14 residues. Per germline, CDR1 DFQATT and CDR2 SNEGSKA (reference sequence).

This clonotype was detected a few times. The V and J genes are TRBV11-3 and TRBJ2-7, with D possibly being TRBD2 (5 bases). The V and J ends lost 3 bases and 6 bases respectively, with 9 bases between them. Germline loops: CDR1 SGHNT, CDR2 YENEEA. The CDR3 spans 12 residues. In DNA form, the CDR3 reads TGTGCCAGCAGCTTCGGGGTTGCCGAGCAGTACTTC. It encodes CASSFGVAEQYF.

This clonotype occurred a few times. The chain links TRBV4-3 to TRBJ1-1; no reliable D call. The CDR3 totals 15 residues. Trimming stripped 6 bases from V and 3 bases from J, with 17 bases between. Per the germline V gene, CDR1 is LGHNA and CDR2 is YSLEER. CDR3 in DNA: TGCGCCAGCAGACCCGACGGTGGCAGTTACACTGAAGCTTTCTTT. Residues: CASRPDGGSYTEAFF.

This clonotype has just a few counts. The V and J genes are TRBV7-2 and TRBJ2-3; D might be TRBD2 (5 bases). V lost 6 bases and J lost 8, with 18 bases in between. The CDR3 spans 14 residues. Germline CDR1 SGHTA, CDR2 FQGNSA. The CDR3 reads CASRQSASGSTQYF. In nucleotides, the CDR3 is TGTGCCAGCAGACAATCGGCAAGCGGCAGTACGCAGTATTTT.

V and J are TRBV6-1 and TRBJ2-3, with D possibly being TRBD2 (5 bases). From germline, CDR1 is MNHNS and CDR2 SASEGT. Trimming pared 7 bases from V and 0 bases from J, leaving 20 bases between. The CDR3 totals 17 residues. The CDR3 sequence: CASTVVRTGLSTDTQYF. In DNA, the CDR3 is TGTGCCAGCACCGTCGTGAGGACTGGGCTTAGCACAGATACGCAGTATTTT.

This clonotype was seen more than once but under ten times. The chain employs TRBV12-3 or TRBV12-4 and TRBJ1-6, with a tentative D call TRBD1 (5 bases). The ends were cut back, 6 bases at V and 9 bases at J, with 9 bases in the middle. There are 12 residues in the CDR3. The CDR3 reads CASRYGGSPLHF. The CDR3 region has the DNA TGTGCCAGCAGATACGGGGGTTCACCCCTCCACTTT.

The chain uses TRBV7-9 and TRBJ1-1, with a tentative D call TRBD1 (6 bases). CDR1 is SEHNR, CDR2 FQNEAQ, per germline (reference sequence). CDR3 size: 15 residues. The V end lost 3 bases, the J end lost 1 base, and 12 bases lay between the germline ends. The CDR3 loop reads CASSFYTGPNTEAFF. The CDR3 nucleotides are TGTGCCAGCAGCTTCTATACAGGGCCGAACACTGAAGCTTTCTTT.

V usage is TRBV12-3 or TRBV12-4 and J usage is TRBJ2-1; TRBD1 matches at 7 bases. The CDR3 has 16 residues. With 5 bases clipped from V and 0 bases from J, the junction kept 7 bases outside the gene matches. The CDR3 spells CASSEDRASSYNEQFF. The CDR3 nucleotides read TGTGCCAGCAGTGAAGACAGGGCGAGCTCCTACAATGAGCAGTTCTTC.